The T cell receptor beta chain described here comes from a study of tumor-infiltrating lymphocytes in primary liver carcinoma. The wider study: Resecting the tumor surgically was how the patients' primary liver carcinoma was treated.

TCR beta cDNA was reverse-transcribed from about 500 ng of total RNA. The reaction used a constant-region primer and ProtoScript II reverse transcriptase. A slightly modified ARM-PCR protocol with three nested multiplex PCR rounds produced these TCR beta libraries. TRBV1-TRBV30 forward and Cbeta reverse primers drove the first two roughly 10-cycle rounds. TCRdb re-called the multiplex PCR reads with MiXCR, one entry per CDR3 protein. The sample includes hundreds of thousands of distinct CDR3 sequences, approximately 60% of them seen just once. The table lists this clonotype with many counts. The authors took blood RNA from unsorted whole blood and also extracted germline DNA. Between the trimmed V and J ends, which lost 5 bases and 2 bases, there was a span of 16 bases. Germline lookup yields CDR1 SGHAT and CDR2 FQDESV (reference sequence). The CDR3 consists of 15 residues.

The rearrangement joins TRBV11-1 to TRBJ2-7; D is perhaps TRBD1 or TRBD2 (5 bases each). The origin of this receptor is a man between 40 and 49 years old with primary liver carcinoma and hepatitis B virus infection. The sequenced sample was peripheral blood. The CDR3 is CASSVRDDTPYEQYF. The CDR3 DNA sequence: TGTGCCAGCAGCGTCCGGGACGATACCCCCTACGAGCAGTACTTC.